This TCR beta chain was retrieved from a study of blood T cell repertoires in COVID-19. Study as a whole: Nucleic acid was either cDNA or gDNA, and it came from T cells, B-cell-depleted T cells, or PBMCs.

The study drew participants aged about 18 to 95 years from 24 US areas. Donors were grouped by their self-reported clinical history. This clone was seen a single time. Authors' analysis steps: Cell counts per sample came from amplifying reference gene primers. Sequencing used immunoSEQ multiplex PCR; TCRdb keeps in-frame clones, though not all of them. D and trimming come from the DNA, and the V and J calls and clone size come from that table. Among around 160,000 clones, 85% to 90% were seen once, and the ten largest hold more than 1%. Between the trimmed V and J ends, which lost 0 bases and 3 bases, there was a span of 11 bases. Germline assignment: CDR1 SGDLS and CDR2 YYNGEE. The CDR3 runs to 15 residues.

This clonotype was obtained from a woman aged 25-40 years with acute COVID-19. Sequenced sample: PBMCs or T cells enriched from blood (not recorded which). The chain combines TRBV9 with TRBJ2-3, with a possible D match to TRBD2 (6 bases). The CDR3 DNA reads as TGTGCCAGCAGCGTAGGACTAGAGTTAACAGATACGCAGTATTTT. It specifies CASSVGLELTDTQYF.